The 25 T cell receptor beta chains reported below all come from one sample, sequenced in a study of regulatory T cells in long-lasting Graves disease. Arm-PCR of CDR3 regions and iRepertoire HTBI primers were used to build TCR beta libraries. TCRdb re-analysed the multiplex PCR reads in MiXCR, keeping a single row per CDR3 protein. The sample has 350,000 to 450,000 distinct CDR3 sequences; 23% are singletons. The time point was: persistent/refractory GD, antithyroid drugs over 5 years with positive TRAb. After RNA was extracted from PBMCs, the TCR library was made from it. This specimen consisted of peripheral blood mononuclear cells (PBMCs), obtained when the disease was refractory, from a patient treated with antithyroid drugs. These receptors were obtained from a middle-aged woman with Graves disease.

J is TRBJ2-1 and V is TRBV2; TRBD2 agrees at 8 bases. V was pared by 10 bases and J by 2 bases, with 7 bases of the junction left unmatched. Germline CDR1 SNHLY, CDR2 FYNNEI. The CDR3 is 14 residues long. CDR3 sequence (DNA): TGTGCCACCGGCCGGGAGGGCGCCTACAATGAGCAGTTCTTC. Translated, it gives CATGREGAYNEQFF.

This clonotype was detected only a few times. The J gene is TRBJ1-1, the V gene TRBV29-1; no definite D call. The CDR3 is 14 amino acids. The germline V and J ends were trimmed by 0 bases and 5 bases, with 13 bases remaining between them. CDR1 and CDR2 (germline): SQVTM, ANQGSEA. CDR3 bases: TGCAGCGTTGAAGATCCATCGACGGGAACTGAAGCTTTCTTT. This sequence encodes CSVEDPSTGTEAFF.

This clonotype was counted between two and nine times. The V gene is TRBV28, the J gene TRBJ2-2; 9 bases are shared with TRBD2. Germline CDR1 is MDHEN and CDR2 is SYDVKM. With V trimmed by 7 bases and J by 3 bases, 21 bases remained unmatched. There are 20 residues in the CDR3. CDR3 protein: CASTAPLAGGPWSHTGELFF. CDR3 DNA sequence: TGTGCCAGCACCGCACCGCTCGCGGGAGGGCCTTGGTCCCACACCGGGGAGCTGTTTTTT.

The V call is TRBV10-3, the J call TRBJ2-5, with a possible D match to TRBD2 (5 bases). Trimming took 10 bases from V and 5 from J, leaving 14 bases between them. Germline CDR1 is ENHRY and CDR2 is SYGVKD. The CDR3 is 12 residues long. CDR3 loop: CATEGTGETQYF. The CDR3 DNA reads as TGTGCCACCGAGGGTACTGGGGAGACCCAGTACTTC.

This clonotype turned up a few times. The V and J genes are TRBV2 and TRBJ2-1, with TRBD1 matching 10 bases. Trimming cost V 6 bases and J 6 bases; bases outside gene matches: 11. Germline V gene sequence: CDR1 SNHLY, CDR2 FYNNEI. The CDR3 covers 16 residues. Written as DNA, the CDR3 is TGTGCCAGCAGCGACGTCCGGGACAGGGGCCCCAATGAGCAGTTCTTC. Protein sequence: CASSDVRDRGPNEQFF. The full variable domain, completed using reference TRBV2 and TRBJ2-1, is EPEVTQTPSHQVTQMGQEVILRCVPISNHLYFYWYRQILGQKVEFLVSFYNNEISEKSEIFDDQFSVERPDGSNFTLKIRSTKLEDSAMYFCASSDVRDRGPNEQFFGPGTRLTVL.

The J gene is TRBJ2-2, the V gene TRBV28, with a weak D call TRBD1 (6 bases). Looked up from germline, CDR1 is MDHEN and CDR2 is SYDVKM. V gave up 3 bases and J gave up 2 bases, with 16 bases separating them. The CDR3 consists of 17 residues. The CDR3 region has the DNA TGTGCCAGCAGTTTTAATTCTAGAGGGGGAAACACCGGGGAGCTGTTTTTT. This gives the protein CASSFNSRGGNTGELFF.

This clonotype has a handful of counts. This sequence joins TRBV7-2 and TRBJ2-1; 10 bases match TRBD2. This CDR3 comprises 15 residues. The V gene end was trimmed by 5 bases and the J gene end by 2 bases; junction bases not matched to a gene: 3. Germline V CDR1 and CDR2: SGHTA, FQGNSA. This CDR3 is CASSTLAGAYNEQFF. CDR3 DNA sequence: TGTGCCAGCAGCACCCTAGCGGGGGCCTACAATGAGCAGTTCTTC.

The CDR3 DNA follows: TGTGCCTGGAGCCGGACGGATCAGCCCCAGCATTTT. This translates into CAWSRTDQPQHF. This sequence joins TRBV30 and TRBJ1-5; D gene ambiguous. V lost 3 bases and J lost 5, with 8 bases in between. There are 12 residues in the CDR3. Germline lookup yields CDR1 GTSNPN and CDR2 SVGIG (reference sequence).

This clonotype was counted between two and nine times. The rearrangement links TRBV2 to TRBJ2-5; D gene uncertain. The end of the DNA fits TRBJ2-1 better, so the J call may be wrong. The CDR3 covers 11 residues. Germline loops: CDR1 SNHLY, CDR2 FYNNEI. The CDR3 sequence: CASSYDTFQFF. CDR3 nucleotide sequence: TGTGCCAGCAGCTATGACACTTTTCAGTTCTTC.

This clonotype was detected ten times or more. The V and J genes are TRBV11-2 and TRBJ2-7; the match to TRBD1 covers 8 bases. V shed 3 bases and J 4 bases; nucleotides not matched to a gene: 8. Germline CDR1 reads SGHAT; CDR2 reads FQNNGV. The CDR3 loop spans 15 amino acids. CDR3 region: CASSFDRGEAYEQYF. CDR3 in DNA: TGTGCCAGCAGCTTTGACAGGGGAGAAGCTTACGAGCAGTACTTC.

This clonotype showed up many times. This rearrangement joins TRBV28 to TRBJ1-5; possible D gene TRBD1, 6 bases. Germline V lookup: CDR1 MDHEN, CDR2 SYDVKM. The CDR3 covers 13 residues. Trimming removed 8 bases from V and 4 bases from J, with 12 bases in between. Written as DNA, the CDR3 is TGTGCCAGCGTGGGGACACTTAATCAGCCCCAGCATTTT. It is translated as CASVGTLNQPQHF.

This clonotype was counted at least ten times. The chain carries TRBV6-1 and TRBJ2-2; no firm D call. Germline-derived CDR1 and CDR2 are MNHNS and SASEGT. CDR3 length: 12 amino acids. Trimming took off 6 bases at V and 6 bases at J, with 8 bases between the two ends. DNA of the CDR3: TGTGCCAGCAGGGTTGGGGCCGGGGAGCTGTTTTTT. Its translation is CASRVGAGELFF.

In this sample, this clonotype turned up a few times. This rearrangement joins TRBV30 to TRBJ2-7, with TRBD1 identical over 8 bases. V shed 5 bases and J 7 bases; nucleotides not matched to a gene: 10. This CDR3 is 13 amino acids long. The germline V gene encodes CDR1 GTSNPN and CDR2 SVGIG (reference sequence). CDR3 nucleotide sequence: TGTGCCTGGGATGTGGACAGGGTAGCGGAGCAGTACTTC. This encodes CAWDVDRVAEQYF.

The chain links TRBV6-2 or TRBV6-3 to TRBJ1-3, with D possibly being TRBD1 (5 bases). Trimming stripped 0 bases from V and 2 bases from J, with 11 bases between. The CDR3 covers 16 residues. Per germline, CDR1 MNHEY and CDR2 SVGEGT. The CDR3 DNA reads as TGTGCCAGCAGTTACTCCGGAGGGGCCGCTGGAAACACCATATATTTT. It translates to CASSYSGGAAGNTIYF.

This clonotype has just a few counts. CDR3 DNA sequence: TGTGCCAGCAGTGGGGGGGCTAGCGGGAGTTTCTACGAGCAGTACTTC. As protein: CASSGGASGSFYEQYF. The chain has TRBV25-1 and TRBJ2-7; TRBD2 matches at 10 bases. The CDR3 is 16 amino acids. Germline CDR1 is MGHDK and CDR2 is SYGVNS. Trimming cost V 4 bases and J 3 bases; bases outside gene matches: 9.

This clonotype has a handful of counts. The chain joins TRBV19 to TRBJ1-1; TRBD1 might be the D (6 bases). The CDR3 covers 15 residues. In germline, CDR1 is LNHDA, CDR2 SQIVND (reference sequence). The V end lost 3 bases, the J end lost 0 bases, and 11 bases lay between the germline ends. The DNA of the CDR3 is TGTGCCAGTAGTATGGCAGGGGATATGAACACTGAAGCTTTCTTT. It codes for CASSMAGDMNTEAFF.

This chain joins TRBV19 and TRBJ2-1; D gene ambiguous. Looked up from germline, CDR1 is LNHDA and CDR2 is SQIVND (reference sequence). This CDR3 has 17 residues. Trimming left V 2 bases short and J 0 bases short, with 14 bases between. The CDR3 coding sequence is TGTGCCAGTAGTATACTCGCAGGCCTTAGCTCCTACAATGAGCAGTTCTTC. It translates to CASSILAGLSSYNEQFF. The variable domain in full, completed from reference TRBV19 and TRBJ2-1, reads DGGITQSPKYLFRKEGQNVTLSCEQNLNHDAMYWYRQDPGQGLRLIYYSQIVNDFQKGDIAEGYSVSREKKESFPLTVTSAQKNPTAFYLCASSILAGLSSYNEQFFGPGTRLTVL.

This clonotype appeared many times. V is TRBV6-2 or TRBV6-3 and J is TRBJ2-5; the D is unclear. Trimming shortened V by 4 bases and J by 5 bases, and 20 bases separated the two germline ends. CDR1 MNHEY and CDR2 SVGEGT come from the germline V gene. The CDR3 contains 16 residues. CDR3 bases: TGTGCCAGCAGTTCGTACGGGCAGCGAGGTCGGGAGACCCAGTACTTC. Protein: CASSSYGQRGRETQYF.

This clonotype was detected many times. The V call is TRBV2, the J call TRBJ2-7, with unresolved D. The CDR3 extends over 13 amino acids. The V end was cut by 7 bases, the J end by 6 bases, with 16 bases between. CDR1 and CDR2 (germline): SNHLY, FYNNEI. DNA of the CDR3: TGTGCCAGCATCCTCCTGTCCGTCGGCGAGCAGTACTTC. Its protein product is CASILLSVGEQYF.

This clonotype has ten or more counts. J is TRBJ2-7 and V is TRBV12-3 or TRBV12-4; D may correspond to TRBD1 or TRBD2 (7 bases each). The V end was cut by 5 bases, the J end by 4 bases, with 36 bases between. CDR3 size: 21 residues. CDR3 DNA: TGTGCCAGCAGTCGCACCCTCATAAGCAGGGGGGGGGCAGAGGGTTTTTACGAGCAGTACTTC. As protein: CASSRTLISRGGAEGFYEQYF.

This clonotype was counted between two and nine times. V usage is TRBV19 and J usage is TRBJ2-5; 7 nucleotides agree with TRBD1. Germline V gene data show CDR1 as LNHDA and CDR2 as SQIVND (reference sequence). The CDR3 consists of 14 residues. After removal of 3 bases from V and 2 bases from J, the junction contained 3 bases not matched to a gene. This CDR3 reads CASSMYRGQETQYF. CDR3 nucleotide sequence: TGTGCCAGTAGTATGTACAGGGGTCAAGAGACCCAGTACTTC.

This clonotype was counted many times. The chain carries TRBV6-2 or TRBV6-3 and TRBJ2-7, with D possibly matching TRBD1 (6 bases). This CDR3 has 16 residues. Per germline, CDR1 MNHEY and CDR2 SVGEGT. Trimming shortened V by 0 bases and J by 3 bases, and 15 bases separated the two germline ends. CDR3: CASSYSPGTSVYEQYF. The CDR3, as DNA: TGTGCCAGCAGTTACTCTCCCGGGACATCCGTCTACGAGCAGTACTTC.

This clonotype was observed at least ten times. The chain is built from TRBV28 and TRBJ1-5, with 9 nucleotides matching TRBD1. The CDR3 covers 15 residues. In germline, CDR1 is MDHEN, CDR2 SYDVKM. Germline trimming cut 3 bases from V and 5 bases from J; bases unmatched to any gene: 5. CDR3 coding DNA: TGTGCCAGCAGTTTTGATAACAGGGGGCATCAGCCCCAGCATTTT. Protein product: CASSFDNRGHQPQHF.

The table lists this clonotype with many counts. This chain joins TRBV2 and TRBJ1-4; tentative D call: TRBD1 (6 bases). Trimming removed 10 bases from V and 0 bases from J, with 15 bases in between. Germline V gene sequence: CDR1 SNHLY, CDR2 FYNNEI. This CDR3 has 15 amino acids. CDR3 nucleotides: TGTGCCACCAAGAGGGGGGGAGCAACTAATGAAAAACTGTTTTTT. Translation: CATKRGGATNEKLFF.

This clonotype came up a few times. The chain recombines TRBV9 with TRBJ2-2; no clear D. Germline V gives CDR1 SGDLS, CDR2 YYNGEE. The CDR3 has 12 residues. The ends were cut back, 3 bases at V and 4 bases at J, with 4 bases in the middle. The CDR3 DNA reads as TGTGCCAGCAGCGCTGCCACCGGGGAGCTGTTTTTT. Translation: CASSAATGELFF. The full variable domain, in which reference TRBV9 and TRBJ2-2 provide the parts outside the CDR3, is DSGVTQTPKHLITATGQRVTLRCSPRSGDLSVYWYQQSLDQGLQFLIQYYNGEERAKGNILERFSAQQFPDLHSELNLSSLELGDSALYFCASSAATGELFFGEGSRLTVL.